What follows is one T cell receptor beta chain and its context. Clones were sequenced by immunoSEQ multiplex PCR, and TCRdb holds only the in-frame ones, with some missing. Of about 70,000 clones in the sample, about 86% are singletons; the top ten hold around 10%. The data derive from a study of blood T cell repertoires in COVID-19. Study information: COVID-19 samples from acute and convalescent phases originated in the United States, Italy and Spain.

From germline, CDR1 is LNHDA and CDR2 SQIVND (reference sequence). V gave up 6 bases and J gave up 4 bases, with 12 bases separating them. The CDR3 sequence is 13 residues long. The chain joins TRBV19 to TRBJ1-2, with a weak D call TRBD1 (5 bases). Input material: peripheral blood. This TCR derives from a human donor in a cohort sampled during active COVID-19. CDR3 sequence: CASSQQVLYGYTF. The CDR3 region has the DNA TGTGCCAGTAGCCAACAGGTCCTCTATGGCTACACCTTC.